These 24 T cell receptor beta chains came from one sample sequenced in a study of T-cell reconstitution after alpha-beta-depleted transplantation in children. As it was prepared, the TCRbeta library received unique molecular identifiers. TCRdb called the PCR reads again in MiXCR, with one record for every CDR3 protein. The sample holds just over 950,000 distinct CDR3 sequences, under 30% seen once. The source was PBMCs, mostly from graft donor cells, collected 360 days after TCRalphabeta/CD19-depleted stem cell transplant. The receptors here all came from a boy younger than two who had a stem cell transplant for SCID, so the T cells may come from the graft donor.

This clonotype was seen a single time. The chain links TRBV7-6 to TRBJ2-5; D not resolved. Germline V lookup: CDR1 SGHVS, CDR2 FNYEAQ. The V and J ends lost 5 bases and 3 bases respectively, with 13 bases between them. The CDR3 is 14 amino acids. The CDR3: CASSKQPVEETQYF. The CDR3 nucleotides are TGTGCCAGCAGCAAACAACCCGTTGAAGAGACCCAGTACTTC. Together with reference TRBV7-6 and TRBJ2-5, the CDR3 gives the full variable domain: GAGVSQSPRYKVTKRGQDVALRCDPISGHVSLYWYRQALGQGPEFLTYFNYEAQQDKSGLPNDRFSAERPEGSISTLTIQRTEQRDSAMYRCASSKQPVEETQYFGPGTRLLVL.

In this sample, this clonotype turned up a few times. The chain has TRBV15 and TRBJ1-4; D call uncertain. Germline lookup yields CDR1 LNHNV and CDR2 YYDKDF (reference sequence). The CDR3 has 13 residues. Between the trimmed V and J ends, which lost 3 bases and 8 bases, there was a span of 10 bases. The CDR3 bases are TGTGCCACCAGCAGGAGTGGGAGGGAAAAACTGTTTTTT. It translates to CATSRSGREKLFF.

The J gene is TRBJ2-7, the V gene TRBV20-1; the match to TRBD2 covers 7 bases. J gave up 0 bases and V 3 bases, and 8 bases lay outside the gene matches. This CDR3 is built from 15 residues. CDR1 DFQATT and CDR2 SNEGSKA come from the germline V gene (reference sequence). For the CDR3, the DNA is TGCAGTGCTAGGGGGTGGGGCGGGGGCTCCTACGAGCAGTACTTC. It translates to CSARGWGGGSYEQYF.

This chain connects TRBV20-1 to TRBJ2-7; 7 nucleotides align to TRBD2. Trimming cost V 0 bases and J 2 bases; bases outside gene matches: 7. The CDR3 totals 15 residues. Germline loops: CDR1 DFQATT, CDR2 SNEGSKA (reference sequence). CDR3 in DNA: TGCAGTGCTAGAGATGGAGCGGGGACCCCCTACGAGCAGTACTTC. As protein: CSARDGAGTPYEQYF.

This clonotype appeared a few times. This chain links TRBV29-1 with TRBJ1-1, with D uncertain. The CDR3 totals 15 residues. CDR1 and CDR2 from the germline V gene are SQVTM and ANQGSEA. V lost 4 bases and J 1 base, leaving 16 bases between the germline ends. CDR3 DNA sequence: TGCAGCGTTGGGGATTTTCTGTCGACGAACACTGAAGCTTTCTTT. Encoded protein: CSVGDFLSTNTEAFF. Filled out from reference TRBV29-1 and TRBJ1-1, the complete variable domain reads SAVISQKPSRDICQRGTSLTIQCQVDSQVTMMFWYRQQPGQSLTLIATANQGSEATYESGFVIDKFPISRPNLTFSTLTVSNMSPEDSSIYLCSVGDFLSTNTEAFFGQGTRLTVV.

The chain links TRBV6-5 to TRBJ2-3; tentative D call: TRBD2 (7 bases). Germline CDR1 is MNHEY and CDR2 is SVGAGI. The V and J ends lost 0 bases and 2 bases respectively, with 15 bases between them. This CDR3 contains 17 residues. Here the CDR3 DNA reads TGTGCCAGCAGTTACTCGAAGGTTGCGGGGGCCACAGATACGCAGTATTTT. It is translated as CASSYSKVAGATDTQYF.

This clonotype was seen more than once but under ten times. The J gene is TRBJ2-1, the V gene TRBV12-3 or TRBV12-4, with D possibly being TRBD2 (6 bases). Trimming took 3 bases from V and 10 from J, leaving 10 bases between them. This CDR3 has 12 residues. CDR3 in amino acids: CASSFGLAEQFF. The CDR3 nucleotides are TGTGCCAGCAGTTTCGGGCTAGCGGAGCAGTTCTTC.

This clonotype was seen many times. The V call is TRBV7-2, the J call TRBJ2-7; D may match TRBD1 or TRBD2 (5 bases each). Per the germline V gene, CDR1 is SGHTA and CDR2 is FQGNSA. CDR3 length: 14 residues. The V end lost 1 base, the J end lost 0 bases, and 7 bases lay between the germline ends. CDR3 residues: CASSLGGNSYEQYF. CDR3 nucleotide sequence: TGTGCCAGCAGCTTAGGGGGGAACTCCTACGAGCAGTACTTC.

This clonotype has a handful of counts. The rearrangement joins TRBV6-2 or TRBV6-3 to TRBJ2-7; 7 nucleotides match TRBD2. Germline lookup yields CDR1 MNHEY and CDR2 SVGEGT. Trimming removed 6 bases from V and 2 bases from J; junction bases left unmatched: 13. The CDR3 has 16 residues. The DNA for the CDR3 is TGTGCCAGCAGCCCCAAGCGGGGAAGCTTCCCCTACGAGCAGTACTTC. Amino acids: CASSPKRGSFPYEQYF.

This chain joins TRBV12-3 or TRBV12-4 and TRBJ1-2; TRBD1 might be the D (5 bases). The V end lost 3 bases, the J end lost 4 bases, and 12 bases lay between the germline ends. The CDR3 has 14 residues. CDR3 region: CASSFGRVRYGYTF. DNA for the CDR3: TGTGCCAGCAGTTTCGGCAGGGTGCGCTATGGCTACACCTTC.

This clonotype has more than one count but fewer than ten. This sequence joins TRBV4-3 and TRBJ2-7, with 11 bases aligning to TRBD2. Germline values: CDR1 LGHNA, CDR2 YSLEER. This CDR3 has 17 residues. The V and J ends lost 5 bases and 6 bases, in that order; junction bases with no gene match: 15. The CDR3 DNA reads TGCGCCAGCAGCTCACTCCTCGGACTAGCGGGTGTGGGCGAGCAGTACTTC. Translation: CASSSLLGLAGVGEQYF.

The chain carries TRBV5-1 and TRBJ2-3; D unclear. V was trimmed by 0 bases and J by 0 bases, leaving 11 bases between them. Germline CDR1 and CDR2: SGHRS and YFSETQ. The CDR3 spans 16 residues. In DNA form, the CDR3 reads TGCGCCAGCAGCTTGGCCCCGGTCTCTAGCACAGATACGCAGTATTTT. Translating it yields CASSLAPVSSTDTQYF.

This chain connects TRBV11-2 to TRBJ2-2; TRBD1 matches 8 bases. The CDR3 sequence is 17 residues long. V lost 3 bases and J lost 5; bases outside the gene matches: 11. CDR1 and CDR2 from the germline V gene are SGHAT and FQNNGV. The CDR3 coding sequence is TGTGCCAGCAGCTTTTCGTCCCAGGGGGCAAGGACCGGGGAGCTGTTTTTT. Protein sequence: CASSFSSQGARTGELFF.

This CDR3 reads CASRGDRASPYEQYF. The DNA of the CDR3 is TGTGCCAGCAGGGGGGACAGGGCCTCCCCCTACGAGCAGTACTTC. This rearrangement joins TRBV12-3 or TRBV12-4 to TRBJ2-7; 9 bases are shared with TRBD1. After removal of 6 bases from V and 2 bases from J, the junction contained 8 bases not matched to a gene. The CDR3 extends over 15 amino acids.

This clonotype has a handful of counts. The chain has TRBV6-6 and TRBJ2-3, with D uncertain. Trimming cost V 1 base and J 2 bases, with 4 bases left between them. The CDR3 covers 13 residues. Germline-derived CDR1 and CDR2 are MNHNY and SVGAGI (reference sequence). The CDR3, as DNA: TGTGCCAGCAGTTACTATTACACAGATACGCAGTATTTT. It specifies CASSYYYTDTQYF.

This chain joins TRBV7-2 and TRBJ2-2; TRBD2 aligns across 7 bases. V lost 3 bases, J lost 7 bases, and 5 bases stayed unmatched. CDR3 size: 14 residues. Germline CDR1 is SGHTA and CDR2 is FQGNSA. CDR3 sequence (DNA): TGTGCCAGCAGCTTCGGGGACTACTTCGGGGAGCTGTTTTTT. Its protein product is CASSFGDYFGELFF. Full variable domain (outside the CDR3, taken from reference TRBV7-2 and TRBJ2-2): GAGVSQSPSNKVTEKGKDVELRCDPISGHTALYWYRQSLGQGLEFLIYFQGNSAPDKSGLPSDRFSAERTGGSVSTLTIQRTQQEDSAVYLCASSFGDYFGELFFGEGSRLTVL.

This clonotype was detected a few times. This rearrangement joins TRBV20-1 to TRBJ1-1; a possible D gene is TRBD1 (6 bases). The CDR3 contains 12 residues. The germline V gene has CDR1 DFQATT and CDR2 SNEGSKA (reference sequence). V was clipped by 5 bases and J by 4 bases, with 11 bases between them. Here the CDR3 reads CSALEGGTEAFF. For the CDR3, the DNA is TGCAGTGCTCTAGAGGGGGGCACTGAAGCTTTCTTT.

This chain uses TRBV6-5 with TRBJ1-5; TRBD1 agrees at 8 bases. Germline V gene lookup returns CDR1 MNHEY and CDR2 SVGAGI. Trimming cost V 2 bases and J 2 bases; bases outside gene matches: 8. The CDR3 contains 17 residues. This chain's CDR3 is CASSYGSGGAGNQPQHF. For the CDR3, the DNA is TGTGCCAGCAGTTACGGGTCAGGGGGCGCCGGCAATCAGCCCCAGCATTTT.

This clonotype was detected many times. One junction end does not reproduce the germline sequence, and a read error may be involved. The chain uses TRBV5-1 and TRBJ2-3; maybe TRBD1 (5 bases). The CDR3 consists of 16 residues. The germline V gene has CDR1 SGHRS and CDR2 YFSETQ. CDR3 in amino acids: CASSLVAGLGTDTQYF. The CDR3 nucleotides are TGTGCCAGCAGTTTAGTGGCAGGGCTGGGCACAGATACGCAGTATTTT.

The J gene is TRBJ2-1, the V gene TRBV10-3, with D possibly matching TRBD1 (6 bases). Trimming left V 2 bases short and J 2 bases short, with 10 bases between. The CDR3 totals 15 residues. CDR1 is ENHRY, CDR2 SYGVKD, per germline. CDR3 residues: CAISEVSGAYNEQFF. In DNA, the CDR3 is TGTGCCATCAGTGAGGTCTCAGGGGCCTACAATGAGCAGTTCTTC.

Only a few counts were recorded for this clonotype. V gene TRBV11-2 combines with J gene TRBJ2-7; a weak D match, TRBD1 (7 bases). The CDR3 contains 14 residues. V lost 4 bases and J 2 bases, leaving 12 bases between the germline ends. Per the germline V gene, CDR1 is SGHAT and CDR2 is FQNNGV. CDR3 loop: CASSSPGGTYEQYF. Here the CDR3 DNA reads TGTGCCAGCAGCTCTCCAGGGGGGACCTACGAGCAGTACTTC.

The chain links TRBV20-1 to TRBJ2-4, with unresolved D. This CDR3 is 15 amino acids long. The V end lost 2 bases, the J end lost 0 bases, and 11 bases lay between the germline ends. Germline loops: CDR1 DFQATT, CDR2 SNEGSKA (reference sequence). DNA of the CDR3: TGCAGTGCTAGACCGAGGCTAGTAGCCAAAAACATTCAGTACTTC. Translation gives CSARPRLVAKNIQYF.

The V and J genes are TRBV20-1 and TRBJ2-5; 7 bases are a match to TRBD2. The CDR3 has 18 residues. The germline V gene has CDR1 DFQATT and CDR2 SNEGSKA (reference sequence). Unmatched junction bases numbered 22, after V lost 5 bases and J lost 4 bases. In DNA, the CDR3 is TGCAGTGCTTCCGGGGGAGGTCGAGCGGGGCCCTTGGGAGAGACCCAGTACTTC. Residues: CSASGGGRAGPLGETQYF.

The chain employs TRBV5-1 and TRBJ2-5; no firm D call. Per the germline V gene, CDR1 is SGHRS and CDR2 is YFSETQ. Deletions cut 4 bases from V and 5 bases from J, with 15 bases between. CDR3 size: 14 residues. CDR3 protein: CASSHGSGRETQYF. In DNA form, the CDR3 reads TGCGCCAGCAGCCACGGGTCAGGACGCGAGACCCAGTACTTC.